This T cell receptor beta chain was documented in a study of cytomegalovirus exposure and HLA in healthy donors. Germline V gene lookup returns CDR1 SQVTM and CDR2 ANQGSEA. This CDR3 is 12 amino acids long. V trimming: 6 bases; J trimming: 3 bases; junction bases outside the gene matches: 4. With 60 Vbeta and 13 Jbeta primers, the PCR was carried out. Profiling relied on immunoSEQ multiplex PCR, and the TCRdb table lists in-frame clones only, not all of them. The sample consists of some 93,000 clones, over 65% of them appearing once. The chain uses TRBV29-1 and TRBJ2-7, with TRBD1 matching 8 bases. The sequenced material came from PBMCs. The TCR comes from a man aged 50 to 60 in good health and CMV-seronegative. The CDR3 spells CSVGQGFYEQYF. CDR3 coding DNA: TGCAGCGTAGGACAGGGTTTCTACGAGCAGTACTTC.